These 24 T cell receptor beta chains were all obtained from the same sample, sequenced in a study of T cell repertoires in cytomegalovirus infection. MiXCR, applied by TCRdb to the reads, yields one record per CDR3 protein. The table shows approximately 700,000 distinct CDR3 sequences, with under 40% occurring only once. The specimen was PBMCs. Receptors were obtained from a human donor in good health (CMV status not recorded). Some clones in this sample may be carry-over from other donors' samples.

This clonotype was observed a few times. This rearrangement joins TRBV27 to TRBJ2-7; TRBD2 matches 10 bases. The CDR3 is 15 residues long. Trimming cost V 7 bases and J 2 bases; bases outside gene matches: 8. Per the germline V gene, CDR1 is MNHEY and CDR2 is SMNVEV (reference sequence). In DNA, the CDR3 is TGTGCCAGCAAGAGGCTAGCGGGAGTCCCCTACGAGCAGTACTTC. The encoded protein is CASKRLAGVPYEQYF.

This clonotype has a handful of counts. The rearrangement uses TRBV7-2 and TRBJ1-4; weak D call: TRBD1 (5 bases). This CDR3 region has 14 residues. V lost 7 bases and J 2 bases, leaving 11 bases between the germline ends. Germline loops: CDR1 SGHTA, CDR2 FQGNSA. CDR3 sequence: CASKTGTTNEKLFF. CDR3 coding DNA: TGTGCCAGCAAAACCGGGACGACTAATGAAAAACTGTTTTTT.

The chain joins TRBV6-4 to TRBJ2-1; TRBD2 agrees at 10 bases. Germline CDR1 reads MRHNA; CDR2 reads SNTAGT. V lost 3 bases to trimming and J lost 0 bases; unmatched junction nucleotides: 5. The CDR3 loop spans 17 amino acids. The DNA for the CDR3 is TGTGCCAGCAGTGAGGTGGCTAGCGGGAGCTCCTACAATGAGCAGTTCTTC. It encodes CASSEVASGSSYNEQFF.

The chain combines TRBV11-2 with TRBJ2-1, with 8 bases identical to TRBD2. The ends lost 1 base at V and 7 bases at J; junction bases unmatched: 9. CDR3 size: 16 residues. Germline loops: CDR1 SGHAT, CDR2 FQNNGV. The CDR3 coding sequence is TGTGCCAGCAGCTTAGGTTTCGGGAGGGCCGGAAATGAGCAGTTCTTC. Amino acids: CASSLGFGRAGNEQFF. The variable domain in full, with the rest retrieved from reference TRBV11-2 and TRBJ2-1, is EAGVAQSPRYKIIEKRQSVAFWCNPISGHATLYWYQQILGQGPKLLIQFQNNGVVDDSQLPKDRFSAERLKGVDSTLKIQPAKLEDSAVYLCASSLGFGRAGNEQFFGPGTRLTVL.

This clonotype was seen a few times. The chain recombines TRBV7-9 with TRBJ2-7; D may be TRBD1 (6 bases). CDR1 and CDR2 (germline): SEHNR, FQNEAQ (reference sequence). The CDR3 runs to 14 residues. Trimming left V 6 bases short and J 2 bases short, with 14 bases between. In DNA form, the CDR3 reads TGTGCCAGCAGTTCCGCCGGGACAACCTACGAGCAGTACTTC. Its translation is CASSSAGTTYEQYF.

This clonotype was seen at least ten times. The chain employs TRBV7-8 and TRBJ1-2; D may be TRBD1 (5 bases). Trimming pared 5 bases from V and 4 bases from J, leaving 14 bases between. The CDR3 is 14 residues long. Germline V gene lookup returns CDR1 SGHVS and CDR2 FQNEAQ. DNA of the CDR3: TGTGCCAGCAGCCCTTCTTGGGACCCCTATGGCTACACCTTC. Its protein product is CASSPSWDPYGYTF.

The gene calls are TRBV28 and TRBJ2-7; perhaps TRBD2 as D (6 bases). From germline, CDR1 is MDHEN and CDR2 SYDVKM. Trimming stripped 5 bases from V and 0 bases from J, with 17 bases between. The CDR3 has 16 amino acids. CDR3 sequence: CASSPATRRSSYEQYF. For the CDR3, the DNA is TGTGCCAGCAGTCCGGCGACTAGGAGGAGCTCCTACGAGCAGTACTTC.

This clonotype was observed a few times. V is TRBV6-1 and J is TRBJ2-7; maybe TRBD1 (6 bases). The germline V and J ends were trimmed by 6 bases and 3 bases, with 15 bases remaining between them. CDR1 is MNHNS, CDR2 SASEGT, per germline. The CDR3 is made up of 14 amino acids. Here the CDR3 DNA reads TGTGCCAGCAGATCTAGGACAGTCATCTACGAGCAGTACTTC. Translated, it gives CASRSRTVIYEQYF.

CDR3 bases: TGCAGTGCTAGGCGGGGGCGCGCCCAGTACACAGATACGCAGTATTTT. It yields the protein CSARRGRAQYTDTQYF. The chain is built from TRBV20-1 and TRBJ2-3, with a tentative D call TRBD2 (7 bases). The CDR3 is made up of 16 amino acids. V gave up 3 bases and J gave up 2 bases, with 18 bases separating them. Germline V gene data show CDR1 as DFQATT and CDR2 as SNEGSKA (reference sequence).

This clonotype has only a few counts. The gene calls are TRBV28 and TRBJ2-7; maybe TRBD1 (6 bases). The CDR3 contains 15 residues. Germline lookup yields CDR1 MDHEN and CDR2 SYDVKM. The V and J ends lost 6 bases and 4 bases respectively, with 19 bases between them. Here the CDR3 DNA reads TGTGCCAGCAGCATTAGGGGGACAAGACCATACGAGCAGTACTTC. It codes for CASSIRGTRPYEQYF.

The chain carries TRBV4-1 and TRBJ1-2; D call uncertain. V lost 1 base and J lost 6, with 15 bases in between. Germline CDR1 is MGHRA and CDR2 is YSYEKL. The CDR3 totals 15 residues. CDR3 nucleotide sequence: TGCGCCAGCAGCCAAGCGAGCTCGACGGAGAATGGCTACACCTTC. Translated, it gives CASSQASSTENGYTF.

The chain joins TRBV2 to TRBJ1-2; tentative D call: TRBD1 (5 bases). The CDR3 loop spans 15 amino acids. The V end lost 2 bases, the J end lost 2 bases, and 12 bases lay between the germline ends. Germline V lookup: CDR1 SNHLY, CDR2 FYNNEI. The CDR3 region is CASSEPTARNYGYTF. CDR3 sequence (DNA): TGTGCCAGCAGTGAACCGACAGCCCGGAACTATGGCTACACCTTC.

The V and J genes are TRBV27 and TRBJ1-2; 8 nucleotides align to TRBD1. The ends lost 5 bases at V and 7 bases at J; junction bases unmatched: 9. The germline gives CDR1 MNHEY, CDR2 SMNVEV (reference sequence). The CDR3 is 14 residues long. Here the CDR3 DNA reads TGTGCCAGCAGTAGCTGGGCGGACAGGGCTGGCTACACCTTC. Protein sequence: CASSSWADRAGYTF.

This clonotype was detected only a few times. This chain links TRBV28 with TRBJ2-3, with 7 bases identical to TRBD2. V shed 5 bases, J shed 5 bases, and the junction held 10 bases outside the gene matches. Germline CDR1 MDHEN, CDR2 SYDVKM. The CDR3 spans 15 residues. In DNA, the CDR3 is TGTGCCAGCAGTGGTGGGAGGGCCGGAGTAGATACGCAGTATTTT. Translated: CASSGGRAGVDTQYF.

This clonotype was seen a handful of times. CDR3 region: CASRRTQLSNQYF. In DNA, the CDR3 is TGTGCCAGCAGGCGCACTCAACTCTCGAACCAGTACTTC. The chain carries TRBV6-1 and TRBJ2-5; no firm D call. The V and J ends lost 6 bases and 10 bases respectively, with 18 bases between them. Germline CDR1 MNHNS, CDR2 SASEGT. The CDR3 sequence is 13 residues long.

This clonotype came up many times. The CDR3 DNA reads TGTGCCAGCAGTGGCAAGGTGGCCAAGAATTCACCCCTCCACTTT. Translated: CASSGKVAKNSPLHF. The chain recombines TRBV2 with TRBJ1-6; D ambiguous. In germline, CDR1 is SNHLY, CDR2 FYNNEI. V was clipped by 4 bases and J by 7 bases, with 14 bases between them. The CDR3 sequence is 15 residues long. Drawing the rest from reference TRBV2 and TRBJ1-6, the complete variable domain is EPEVTQTPSHQVTQMGQEVILRCVPISNHLYFYWYRQILGQKVEFLVSFYNNEISEKSEIFDDQFSVERPDGSNFTLKIRSTKLEDSAMYFCASSGKVAKNSPLHFGNGTRLTVT.

The chain recombines TRBV27 with TRBJ1-5; TRBD1 might be the D (5 bases). Trimming took 3 bases from V and 9 from J, leaving 15 bases between them. Germline assignment: CDR1 MNHEY and CDR2 SMNVEV (reference sequence). The length of the CDR3 is 14 residues. The CDR3 DNA reads TGTGCCAGCAGTTTTGCGGGGGGGACTTGGCCCCAGCATTTT. Its translation: CASSFAGGTWPQHF.

This clonotype was observed at least ten times. The rearrangement uses TRBV7-8 and TRBJ1-5; the match to TRBD1 covers 10 bases. The CDR3 covers 16 residues. Trimming took 2 bases from V and 7 from J; bases not matched to a gene: 8. Germline V gene data show CDR1 as SGHVS and CDR2 as FQNEAQ. In DNA form, the CDR3 reads TGTGCCAGCAGCTTACGGGACAGGGGTTATAGCCAGCCCCAGCATTTT. Translated, it gives CASSLRDRGYSQPQHF.

This clonotype came up a few times. The chain has TRBV6-1 and TRBJ2-5; D remains ambiguous. This CDR3 comprises 13 residues. Trimming stripped 8 bases from V and 1 base from J, with 11 bases between. Germline CDR1 MNHNS, CDR2 SASEGT. CDR3 sequence: CASQGQTQETQYF. Here the CDR3 DNA reads TGTGCCAGCCAAGGGCAGACCCAAGAGACCCAGTACTTC.

The chain is built from TRBV12-3 or TRBV12-4 and TRBJ2-2, with 8 positions matching TRBD1. V lost 10 bases and J lost 4; bases outside the gene matches: 8. CDR3 length equals 14 residues. CDR3 DNA sequence: TGTGCCACCCGAACAGGGGGATTCACCGGGGAGCTGTTTTTT. Its protein product is CATRTGGFTGELFF.

The CDR3 DNA is TGTGCCAGCAGTCCATATCAGGCTACCAGCACAGATACGCAGTATTTT. Its translation: CASSPYQATSTDTQYF. The rearrangement uses TRBV12-3 or TRBV12-4 and TRBJ2-3; D gene ambiguous. There are 16 residues in the CDR3. The V end was cut by 5 bases, the J end by 0 bases, with 15 bases between.

In this sample, this clonotype turned up a few times. This rearrangement joins TRBV10-3 to TRBJ1-2; 9 positions match TRBD1. Germline values: CDR1 ENHRY, CDR2 SYGVKD. The CDR3 has 15 residues. Trimming took 6 bases from V and 2 from J; bases not matched to a gene: 7. Here the CDR3 reads CAIRSGQGFNYGYTF. The CDR3 nucleotides read TGTGCCATCAGGTCGGGACAGGGCTTCAACTATGGCTACACCTTC.

The CDR3 coding sequence is TGTGCCAGCACAGGGTTCCTGGGAACTGAAGCTTTCTTT. Translation: CASTGFLGTEAFF. This chain joins TRBV19 and TRBJ1-1, with D tentatively TRBD1 (6 bases). The CDR3 runs 13 residues. Germline CDR1 LNHDA, CDR2 SQIVND (reference sequence). V dropped 9 bases and J dropped 5 bases, with 16 bases sitting between them.

This clonotype was counted at least ten times. The CDR3 coding sequence is TGTGCCAGCAGCTTCCAGACGTCCTCCTACGAGCAGTACTTC. Its translation is CASSFQTSSYEQYF. The V and J genes are TRBV7-2 and TRBJ2-7, with unresolved D. Germline loops: CDR1 SGHTA, CDR2 FQGNSA. Between the trimmed V and J ends, which lost 3 bases and 0 bases, there was a span of 9 bases. The CDR3 covers 14 residues.